This entry is about one TCR beta chain. Its specificity is not known. This record comes from a study of cytomegalovirus exposure and HLA in healthy donors. General study findings and limits: It was reportedly the case that the classifier diagnosed cytomegalovirus status with high specificity and sensitivity. There were about 160 TCR beta chains listed as cytomegalovirus-associated. As confirmed in vitro, a few CMV-associated chains were specific for CMV antigens.

The CDR3 covers 14 residues. CDR1 and CDR2 from the germline V gene are LGHNT and FRNRAP. Trimming removed 2 bases at V and 6 bases at J, with 14 bases between. The donors were part of the roughly 120-subject validation cohort, which stood apart from the roughly 730-subject first cohort. Only in-frame clones appear in the TCRdb table, and some are missing; sequencing was by immunoSEQ multiplex PCR. The table shows 200,000 to 250,000 clones, with around 80% occurring only once. The receptor was derived from a woman in her twenties or thirties in good health and CMV-seropositive. What was sequenced was PBMCs. V gene TRBV12-5 combines with J gene TRBJ2-7; possibly TRBD2 for D (5 bases). The CDR3 region is CASGLSTRAAEQYF. The DNA for the CDR3 is TGTGCTAGTGGTTTGTCCACTAGAGCTGCCGAGCAGTACTTC.